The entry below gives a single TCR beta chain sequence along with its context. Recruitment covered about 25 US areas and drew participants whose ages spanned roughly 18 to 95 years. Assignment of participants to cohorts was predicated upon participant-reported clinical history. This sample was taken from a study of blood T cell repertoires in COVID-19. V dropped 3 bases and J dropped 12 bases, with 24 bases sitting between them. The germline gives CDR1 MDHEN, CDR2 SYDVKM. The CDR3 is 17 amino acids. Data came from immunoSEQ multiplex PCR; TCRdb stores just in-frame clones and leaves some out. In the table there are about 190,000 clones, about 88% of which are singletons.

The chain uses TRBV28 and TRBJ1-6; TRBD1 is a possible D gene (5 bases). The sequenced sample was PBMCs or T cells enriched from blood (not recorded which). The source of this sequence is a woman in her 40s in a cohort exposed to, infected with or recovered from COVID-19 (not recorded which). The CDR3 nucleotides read TGTGCCAGCAGTTTTATTCTTGGGGCCGATTCATATTTACCCCTCCACTTT. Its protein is CASSFILGADSYLPLHF.